This TCR beta chain was observed in a study of cytomegalovirus exposure and HLA in healthy donors. 60 Vbeta and 13 Jbeta primers were used in PCR. Under the authors' procedure: There were tens of millions of unique TCR beta chains by a later count, and some 10 million of them were shared. Using immunoSEQ multiplex PCR, the repertoire was profiled, and TCRdb retains in-frame clones only, with some absent. That table gives V, J and clone size, and the DNA gave D and trimming. The repertoire holds 50,000 to 70,000 clones, roughly four fifths seen once, with about 1.5% in the top ten. V lost 0 bases to trimming and J lost 0 bases, with 9 bases between them. Germline V gives CDR1 SGHTA, CDR2 FQGNSA. The CDR3 contains 15 residues.

The J gene is TRBJ2-7, the V gene TRBV7-2; D gene unclear. The sequenced sample consisted of PBMCs. This sequence originates from a human donor in good health. The CDR3 loop is CASSLAGRSSYEQYF. CDR3 bases: TGTGCCAGCAGCTTAGCAGGAAGGAGCTCCTACGAGCAGTACTTC.